The sequence of this T cell receptor beta chain was determined in a study of shared clonotypes between healthy human individuals. Study-level findings and limits: The sole specimen, blood, was sampled, and tissue repertoires likely differ.

Germline V gene data show CDR1 as SGDLS and CDR2 as YYNGEE. Trimming removed 1 base at V and 2 bases at J, with 11 bases between. This CDR3 spans 15 amino acids. Note on this clone: Its antigen is unidentified.

Clones were sequenced by immunoSEQ multiplex PCR, and TCRdb holds only the in-frame ones, with some missing. Of roughly 530,000 clones listed, about 96% are singletons. The sequenced material came from naive CD4+ T cells sorted from blood. Noted subset: CD45RA+ positively selected. The source is a woman aged 25 to 39 in good health. J is TRBJ2-3 and V is TRBV9; possibly TRBD2 for D (5 bases). CDR3 bases: TGTGCCAGCAGCGTAACCGGGGTTAACACAGATACGCAGTATTTT. Translated: CASSVTGVNTDTQYF.